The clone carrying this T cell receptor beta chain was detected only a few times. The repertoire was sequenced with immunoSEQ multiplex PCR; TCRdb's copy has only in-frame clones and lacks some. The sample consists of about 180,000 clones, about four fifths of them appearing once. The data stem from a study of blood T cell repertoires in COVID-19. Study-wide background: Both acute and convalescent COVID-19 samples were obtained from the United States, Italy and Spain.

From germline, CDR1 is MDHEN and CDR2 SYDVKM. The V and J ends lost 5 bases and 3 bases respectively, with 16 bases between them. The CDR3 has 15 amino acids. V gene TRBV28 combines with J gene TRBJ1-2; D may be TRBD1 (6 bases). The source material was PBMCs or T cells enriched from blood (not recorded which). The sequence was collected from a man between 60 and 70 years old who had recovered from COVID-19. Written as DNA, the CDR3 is TGTGCCAGCAGTCAAACAGGGCCGCCCCACTATGGCTACACCTTC. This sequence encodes CASSQTGPPHYGYTF.